The clone carrying this TCR beta chain was counted between two and nine times. V lost 2 bases, J lost 1 base, and 11 bases lay in between. CDR1 is SNHLY and CDR2 is FYNNEI in the germline V gene. CDR3 length: 16 amino acids. Original data processing: Cell counts per sample came from amplifying reference gene primers. Assay: immunoSEQ multiplex PCR; the TCRdb copy retains only in-frame clones and omits some. V, J and clone size derive from that table, while D and trimming were established from the DNA sequence. In the table there are around 250,000 clones, approximately 88% of which are singletons. This sample is drawn from a study of blood T cell repertoires in COVID-19.

The TCR originated in a woman in her thirties or forties who had recovered from COVID-19. Material: peripheral blood. The genes are TRBV2 and TRBJ2-2, with D perhaps matching TRBD2 (5 bases). The CDR3 spells CASSEFSSRNTGELFF. In DNA form, the CDR3 reads TGTGCCAGCAGTGAATTCTCTAGCAGGAACACCGGGGAGCTGTTTTTT.